This T cell receptor beta chain was sequenced during a study of Tregs in tolerant kidney transplant recipients. Study-level points and caveats: Changing PCR primers prevented nucleotide comparison between some patients' samples. The small number of patients limits these findings pending further validation.

Profiled with immunoSEQ multiplex PCR; TCRdb holds only in-frame clones, not every one. This listing includes about 48,000 clones. CDR1 and CDR2 (germline): MNHNS, SASEGT. The CDR3 extends over 14 amino acids. With 2 bases removed from V and 6 bases from J, the gap between germline ends came to 14 bases. Unstimulated regulatory T cells (CD4+CD25+CD127-), CD4+CD25- non-regulatory cells, CD4 and CD8 cells were FACS-sorted from thawed PBMCs. As for this clone: Its antigen is still unknown. The CDR3 end lies 3 residues beyond the end of the read and is filled in from the germline J gene.

Here the sequenced sample was CD4+ T cells from blood, taken before the transplant. This chain connects TRBV6-1 to TRBJ2-7, with no clear D. This receptor was obtained from a human donor who received a combined kidney and bone marrow transplant. CDR3 region: CASSEPGLLGEQYF. Partial CDR3 DNA: TGTGCCAGCAGTGAACCGGGTCTCCTTGGCGAG.